Presented here are 19 T cell receptor beta chains from one specimen sequenced in a study of T cell clusters in autoimmune cytopenias. TRB was amplified by touch-down multiplex PCR, primer pools A and B combined. Using the multiplex PCR reads, TCRdb records one entry per CDR3 protein without DNA. The specimen's table records thousands of distinct CDR3 sequences. Tens of thousands of genome equivalents of blood DNA were amplified for TRB. These same data were also listed under a study on T cell repertoires in aging, cancer and after chemotherapy.

The sequencing input was peripheral blood. The receptors shown here come from a human donor in good health.

The chain is built from TRBV5-4 and TRBJ2-5; checking the TCRdb D call of TRBD2 is not possible without DNA. CDR1 SGHNT and CDR2 YYREEE come from the germline V gene (reference sequence). The CDR3 spans 15 residues. The CDR3 loop is CASSLALAGAETQYF.

V and J are TRBV27 and TRBJ1-1; TCRdb gives TRBD1 as the D gene, but with no DNA this cannot be confirmed. CDR1 is MNHEY and CDR2 is SMNVEV in the germline V gene (reference sequence). The CDR3 spans 16 residues. The CDR3 here is CASSLGDRGLYTEAFF.

Measured by frequency, this clonotype is medium-sized. The chain joins TRBV29-1 to TRBJ1-2; TCRdb designates TRBD1, a call that cannot be tested without DNA. Germline V lookup: CDR1 SQVTM, CDR2 ANQGSEA. CDR3 size: 13 residues. The CDR3 loop reads CSVSTVLGYGYTF.

The V gene is TRBV12-3 or TRBV12-4, the J gene TRBJ2-2; TCRdb's D call, TRBD2, is unchecked because there is no DNA. The CDR3 loop spans 14 amino acids. The CDR3 loop reads CASSFVREAGELFF.

The J gene is TRBJ2-7, the V gene TRBV27; the D gene TCRdb calls, TRBD1, cannot be checked with no DNA. Germline assignment: CDR1 MNHEY and CDR2 SMNVEV (reference sequence). CDR3 length: 12 residues. The CDR3 protein is CASSLGAGGQYF.

The chain employs TRBV18 and TRBJ1-2. CDR3 length: 13 amino acids. Germline V gene lookup returns CDR1 KGHSH and CDR2 LQKENI. Here the CDR3 reads CASSPEQNYGYTF.

The chain couples TRBV11-2 to TRBJ2-5; as DNA is missing, the TRBD1 call by TCRdb cannot be tested. Germline values: CDR1 SGHAT, CDR2 FQNNGV. This CDR3 comprises 16 residues. The CDR3 reads CASSLSWGLAQETQYF.

The chain carries TRBV12-3 or TRBV12-4 and TRBJ2-3; TCRdb reports TRBD2, a call that lacks DNA to check it against. The CDR3 contains 16 residues. CDR3 sequence reads: CASTLRMVGQTDTQYF.

CDR3 region: CAWRQGRNTEAFF. The chain is built from TRBV30 and TRBJ1-1; absent DNA, TCRdb's TRBD1 call cannot be checked. The CDR3 is 13 residues long. From germline, CDR1 is GTSNPN and CDR2 SVGIG (reference sequence).

This clonotype is classed as medium-sized (0.01 to 0.1%) by frequency. The chain uses TRBV19 and TRBJ1-2; the TCRdb call, TRBD1, lacks DNA for checking. The germline gives CDR1 LNHDA, CDR2 SQIVND (reference sequence). The CDR3 loop spans 13 amino acids. CDR3 amino acids: CASSFGGSYGYTF. The complete variable domain, with remaining parts taken from reference TRBV19 and TRBJ1-2, reads DGGITQSPKYLFRKEGQNVTLSCEQNLNHDAMYWYRQDPGQGLRLIYYSQIVNDFQKGDIAEGYSVSREKKESFPLTVTSAQKNPTAFYLCASSFGGSYGYTFGSGTRLTVV.

This clonotype counts as medium-sized by frequency. The rearrangement joins TRBV19 to TRBJ2-3; TCRdb calls TRBD2, which cannot be checked without DNA. The CDR3 totals 16 residues. Germline V gene lookup returns CDR1 LNHDA and CDR2 SQIVND (reference sequence). CDR3 amino acids: CASSGDPSGSTDTQYF.

The rearrangement links TRBV28 to TRBJ2-1. This CDR3 region has 13 residues. Germline CDR1 MDHEN, CDR2 SYDVKM. CDR3 in amino acids: CASSPIGWYEQFF.

This clonotype counts as medium-sized (0.01 to 0.1%) by frequency. This chain's CDR3 is CASSFSTAETQYF. The chain links TRBV6-5 to TRBJ2-3. In germline, CDR1 is MNHEY, CDR2 SVGAGI. The CDR3 sequence is 13 residues long.

This clonotype is labeled medium-sized based on frequency. Here the CDR3 reads CASSLLDSTKNIQYF. The V and J genes are TRBV5-5 and TRBJ2-4; without DNA, the TCRdb call of TRBD1 cannot be checked. Germline CDR1 SGHKS, CDR2 YYEKEE (reference sequence). CDR3 size: 15 residues.

By frequency, this clonotype registers medium-sized. V is TRBV19 and J is TRBJ1-5. Germline V gene sequence: CDR1 LNHDA, CDR2 SQIVND (reference sequence). This CDR3 has 13 amino acids. This CDR3 reads CASNSLESQPQHF.

The chain employs TRBV4-3 and TRBJ2-1; no DNA is available, so the TRBD2 call from TCRdb remains unchecked. CDR3 length: 18 amino acids. Germline CDR1 LGHNA, CDR2 YSLEER. This chain's CDR3 is CASSQVGQRGIMDNEQFF.

The rearrangement joins TRBV7-9 to TRBJ2-3; the TCRdb D gene call, TRBD1, has no DNA to confirm it. The CDR3 covers 15 residues. The germline gives CDR1 SEHNR, CDR2 FQNEAQ (reference sequence). CDR3 sequence reads: CASSPGGPSTDTQYF.

The chain uses TRBV27 and TRBJ1-2; lacking DNA, the TRBD1 call made by TCRdb goes unchecked. The CDR3 is made up of 13 amino acids. Germline loops: CDR1 MNHEY, CDR2 SMNVEV (reference sequence). This CDR3 reads CASSLQGSDGYTF.

The chain uses TRBV2 and TRBJ2-2; as DNA is missing, the TRBD2 call by TCRdb cannot be tested. From germline, CDR1 is SNHLY and CDR2 FYNNEI. The length of the CDR3 is 15 residues. CDR3: CASSSSGRADGELFF.